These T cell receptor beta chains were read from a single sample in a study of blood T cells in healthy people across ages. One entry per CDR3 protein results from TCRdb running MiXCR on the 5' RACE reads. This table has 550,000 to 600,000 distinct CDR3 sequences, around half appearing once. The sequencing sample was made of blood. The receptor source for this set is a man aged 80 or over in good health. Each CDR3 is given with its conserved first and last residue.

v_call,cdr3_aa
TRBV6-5,CASSLGQGVHNEQFF
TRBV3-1,CASSQPRGVGDNSPLHF
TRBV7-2,CASSLFGSLEDTQYF
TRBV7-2,CASSINRVIGELFF
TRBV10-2,CASSEGRNIQYF
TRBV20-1,CSASRDRHNEQFF
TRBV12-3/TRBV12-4,CASSLNGPYEQYF
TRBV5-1,CASSLDPSRGAETQYF
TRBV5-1,CASSFEPTNEKLFF
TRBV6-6,CASSRGDRVNNEQFF
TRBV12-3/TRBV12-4,CASSSGRRADYGYTF
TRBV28,CASSSDGGYTF
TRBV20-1,CSASALGNQPQHF
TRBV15,CATSRDRGNSYNEQFF
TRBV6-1,CASSESTVPLHF
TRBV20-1,CSARGGLESNEQYF
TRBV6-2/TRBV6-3,CASSYTGKTDTQYF